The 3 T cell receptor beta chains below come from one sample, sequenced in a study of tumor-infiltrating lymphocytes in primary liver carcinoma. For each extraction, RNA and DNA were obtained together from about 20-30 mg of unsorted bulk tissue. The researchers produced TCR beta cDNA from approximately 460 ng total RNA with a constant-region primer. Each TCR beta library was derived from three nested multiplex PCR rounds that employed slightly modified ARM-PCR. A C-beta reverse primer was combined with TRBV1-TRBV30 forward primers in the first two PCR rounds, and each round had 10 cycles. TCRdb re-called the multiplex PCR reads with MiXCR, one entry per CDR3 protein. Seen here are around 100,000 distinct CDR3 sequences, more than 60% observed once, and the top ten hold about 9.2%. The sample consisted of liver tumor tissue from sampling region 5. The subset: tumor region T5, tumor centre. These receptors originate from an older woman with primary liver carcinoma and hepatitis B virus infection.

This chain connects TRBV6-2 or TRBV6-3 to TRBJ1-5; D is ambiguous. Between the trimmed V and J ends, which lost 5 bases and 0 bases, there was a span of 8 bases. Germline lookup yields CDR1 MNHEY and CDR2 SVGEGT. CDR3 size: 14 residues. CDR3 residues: CASSRSYSNQPQHF. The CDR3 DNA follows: TGTGCCAGCAGTCGATCCTATAGCAATCAGCCCCAGCATTTT.

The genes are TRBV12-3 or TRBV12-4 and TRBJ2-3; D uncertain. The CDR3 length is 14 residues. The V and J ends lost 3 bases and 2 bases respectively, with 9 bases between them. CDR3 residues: CASSFSVDTDTQYF. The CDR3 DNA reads TGTGCCAGCAGTTTCTCCGTAGACACAGATACGCAGTATTTT.

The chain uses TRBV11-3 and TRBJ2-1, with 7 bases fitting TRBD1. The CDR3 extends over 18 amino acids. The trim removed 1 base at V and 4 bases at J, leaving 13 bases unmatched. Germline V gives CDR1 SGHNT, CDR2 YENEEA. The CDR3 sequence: CASSLVPEGDSKYNEQFF. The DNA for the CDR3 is TGTGCCAGCAGCTTAGTCCCTGAAGGGGACAGTAAGTACAATGAGCAGTTCTTC.